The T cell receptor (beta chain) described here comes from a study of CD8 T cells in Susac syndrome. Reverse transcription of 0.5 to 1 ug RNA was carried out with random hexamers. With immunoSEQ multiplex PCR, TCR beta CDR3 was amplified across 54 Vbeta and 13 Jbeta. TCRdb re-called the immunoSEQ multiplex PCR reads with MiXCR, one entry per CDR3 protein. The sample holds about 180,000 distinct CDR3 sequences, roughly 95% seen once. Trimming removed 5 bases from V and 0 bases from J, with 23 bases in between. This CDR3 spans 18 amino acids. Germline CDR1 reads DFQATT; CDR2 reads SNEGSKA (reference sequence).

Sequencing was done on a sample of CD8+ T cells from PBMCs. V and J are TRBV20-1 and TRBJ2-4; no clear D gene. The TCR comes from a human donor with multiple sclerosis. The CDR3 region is CSASPGPQEVLAKNIQYF. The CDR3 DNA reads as TGCAGTGCTTCCCCGGGTCCCCAGGAAGTACTAGCCAAAAACATTCAGTACTTC.